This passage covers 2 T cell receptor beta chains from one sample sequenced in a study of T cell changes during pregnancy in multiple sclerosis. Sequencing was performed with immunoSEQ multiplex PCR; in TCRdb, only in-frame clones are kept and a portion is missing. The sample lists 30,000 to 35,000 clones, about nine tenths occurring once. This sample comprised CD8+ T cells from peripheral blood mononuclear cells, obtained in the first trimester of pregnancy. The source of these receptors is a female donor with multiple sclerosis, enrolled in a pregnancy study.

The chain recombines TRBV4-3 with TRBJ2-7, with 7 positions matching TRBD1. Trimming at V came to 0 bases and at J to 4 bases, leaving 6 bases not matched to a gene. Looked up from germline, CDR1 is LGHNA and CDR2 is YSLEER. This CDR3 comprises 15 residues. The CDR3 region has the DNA TGCGCCAGCAGCCAAGAAACAGGGGATTATTACGAGCAGTACTTC. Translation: CASSQETGDYYEQYF.

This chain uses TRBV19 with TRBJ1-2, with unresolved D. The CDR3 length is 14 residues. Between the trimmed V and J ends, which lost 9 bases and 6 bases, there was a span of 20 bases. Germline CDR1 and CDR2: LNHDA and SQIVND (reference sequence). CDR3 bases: TGTGCCAGCCAACCGGGTCCCGGTCGGGATGGCTACACCTTC. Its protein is CASQPGPGRDGYTF.